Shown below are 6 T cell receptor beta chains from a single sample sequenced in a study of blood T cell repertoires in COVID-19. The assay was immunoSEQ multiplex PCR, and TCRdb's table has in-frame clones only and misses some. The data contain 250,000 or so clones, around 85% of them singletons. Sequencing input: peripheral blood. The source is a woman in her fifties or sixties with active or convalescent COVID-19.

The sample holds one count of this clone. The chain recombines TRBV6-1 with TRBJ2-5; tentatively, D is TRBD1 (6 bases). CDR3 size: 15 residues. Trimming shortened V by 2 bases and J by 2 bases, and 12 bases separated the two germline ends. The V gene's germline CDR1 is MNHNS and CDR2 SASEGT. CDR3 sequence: CASSERVRGQETQYF. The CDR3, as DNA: TGTGCCAGCAGTGAAAGGGTCAGGGGACAAGAGACCCAGTACTTC.

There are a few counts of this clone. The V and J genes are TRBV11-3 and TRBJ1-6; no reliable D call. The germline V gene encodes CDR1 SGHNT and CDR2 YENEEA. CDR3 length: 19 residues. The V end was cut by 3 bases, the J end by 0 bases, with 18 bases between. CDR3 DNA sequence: TGTGCCAGCAGCTTTTTCACCGGTGTCAAGAGCTCCTATAATTCACCCCTCCACTTT. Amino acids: CASSFFTGVKSSYNSPLHF.

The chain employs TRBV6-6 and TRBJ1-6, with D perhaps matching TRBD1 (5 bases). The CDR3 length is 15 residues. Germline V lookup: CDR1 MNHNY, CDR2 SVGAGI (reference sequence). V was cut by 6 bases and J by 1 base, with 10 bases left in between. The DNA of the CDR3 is TGTGCCAGCAGCGACGGGGGGTCCTATAATTCACCCCTCCACTTT. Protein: CASSDGGSYNSPLHF.

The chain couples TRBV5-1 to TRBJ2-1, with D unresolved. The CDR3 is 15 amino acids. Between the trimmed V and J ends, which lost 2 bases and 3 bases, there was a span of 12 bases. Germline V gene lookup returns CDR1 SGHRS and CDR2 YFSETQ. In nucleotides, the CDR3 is TGCGCCAGCAGCTTAGTGCAGAACAGCTACAATGAGCAGTTCTTC. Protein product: CASSLVQNSYNEQFF.

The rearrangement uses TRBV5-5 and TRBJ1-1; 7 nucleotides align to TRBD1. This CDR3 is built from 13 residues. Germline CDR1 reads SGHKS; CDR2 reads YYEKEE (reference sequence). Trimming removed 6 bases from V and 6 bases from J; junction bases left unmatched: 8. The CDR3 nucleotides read TGTGCCAGCACCCCTGCCGGGACAGCTGAAGCTTTCTTT. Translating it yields CASTPAGTAEAFF.

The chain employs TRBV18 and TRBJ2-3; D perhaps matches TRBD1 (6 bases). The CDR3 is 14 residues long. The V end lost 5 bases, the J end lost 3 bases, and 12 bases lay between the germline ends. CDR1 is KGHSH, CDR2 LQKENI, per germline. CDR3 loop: CASSNRVQTDTQYF. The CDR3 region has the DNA TGTGCCAGCTCAAACAGGGTTCAGACAGATACGCAGTATTTT.